Below, 5 T cell receptor beta chains from the same sample are listed, as sequenced in a study of shared clonotypes between healthy human individuals. This table comes from immunoSEQ multiplex PCR, and its TCRdb copy is limited to in-frame clones, with some not included. The data hold around 440,000 clones, with around 77% observed a single time. Sequencing was performed on PBMCs. The receptors stem from a middle-aged woman in good health. Some clones in this sample may be carry-over from other donors' samples.

CDR3 bases: TGTGCCAGCAGTGGAGGCCGCGGGGACTCTGGGGCCAACGTCCTGACTTTC. It codes for CASSGGRGDSGANVLTF. The chain has TRBV6-1 and TRBJ2-6; perhaps TRBD2 as D (6 bases). The germline V gene encodes CDR1 MNHNS and CDR2 SASEGT. The CDR3 spans 17 residues. V was cut by 4 bases and J by 0 bases, with 13 bases left in between.

The rearrangement uses TRBV2 and TRBJ1-3; weak D call: TRBD1 (5 bases). This CDR3 spans 15 amino acids. V was shortened by 6 bases and J by 5 bases, with 17 bases between the two germline ends. In germline, CDR1 is SNHLY, CDR2 FYNNEI. The CDR3 region is CASSSLRGGRNTIYF. The CDR3 nucleotides read TGTGCCAGCAGCTCTTTAAGGGGAGGACGAAACACCATATATTTT.

The chain links TRBV28 to TRBJ2-1; weak D call: TRBD2 (6 bases). Germline V CDR1 and CDR2: MDHEN, SYDVKM. V was shortened by 6 bases and J by 2 bases, with 14 bases between the two germline ends. The CDR3 spans 15 residues. CDR3 nucleotides: TGTGCCAGCAGCCTCCGACTAGGAACCTACAATGAGCAGTTCTTC. This translates into CASSLRLGTYNEQFF.

This clone was picked up many times. The rearrangement links TRBV7-7 to TRBJ2-5; D is undetermined. Trimming took off 6 bases at V and 2 bases at J, with 10 bases between the two ends. The CDR3 is 13 amino acids. Germline loops: CDR1 SSHAT, CDR2 FNYEAQ (reference sequence). The CDR3 loop is CASSQEMQETQYF. The CDR3 DNA is TGTGCCAGCAGTCAAGAGATGCAAGAGACCCAGTACTTC.

In this sample, this clone turned up a few times. The chain couples TRBV5-6 to TRBJ2-1, with D possibly TRBD2 on 6 matching bases. This CDR3 spans 11 amino acids. CDR1 and CDR2 (germline): SGHDT, YYEEEE. Trimming took 6 bases from V and 10 from J, leaving 11 bases between them. The CDR3 bases are TGTGCCAGCATCGGAGGGGTCGAGCAGTTCTTC. This gives the protein CASIGGVEQFF.